The 21 T cell receptor beta chains listed next were all sequenced from one sample in a study of T cell clonality in common variable immunodeficiency (dated by TCRdb to the mid-2010s). Libraries were made using the immunoSEQ multiplex PCR assay. TCRdb obtained this table from immuneACCESS and retained in-frame rearrangements with V and J assigned. These tables miss some clones; where compared with another copy, unresolved V genes account for less than half of the shortfall, and the remainder is unexplained. The table for this sample lists tens of thousands of clones, none of them counted only once. The leading ten clones occupy roughly 2% of the sample. The sequencing input was peripheral blood mononuclear cells. These receptors all stem from a person between 18 and 69 years old in good health.

In its sample, this clone was seen many times. Read coverage stops 3 residues before the CDR3 terminus; the germline J gene supplies the remainder. The chain uses TRBV5-1 and TRBJ1-5; weak D call: TRBD1 (5 bases). Trimming shortened V by 0 bases and J by 1 base, and 11 bases separated the two germline ends. The CDR3 is made up of 16 amino acids. CDR1 and CDR2 from the germline V gene are SGHRS and YFSETQ. CDR3 region: CASSLDGQGSNQPQHF. CDR3 DNA, as far as it was read: TGCGCCAGCAGCTTGGATGGGCAGGGCAGCAATCAGCCC.

In its sample, this clone was seen many times. The read comes to an end 3 residues before the CDR3 does, leaving the germline J gene to fill in the end. The chain couples TRBV4-1 to TRBJ2-5; 13 bases line up with TRBD2. Germline CDR1 is MGHRA and CDR2 is YSYEKL. The CDR3 extends over 16 amino acids. Germline trimming cut 1 base from V and 2 bases from J; bases unmatched to any gene: 1. Partial CDR3 DNA: TGCGCCAGCAGCCAAGGACTAGCGGGAGGACAAGAGACC. It is translated as CASSQGLAGGQET. The full CDR3 sequence reads CASSQGLAGGQETQYF.

This clone was observed at least ten times. The read stops 3 residues short of the end of the CDR3; the missing end is completed from the germline J gene. V gene TRBV7-8 combines with J gene TRBJ1-2, with D possibly TRBD1 on 5 matching bases. The CDR3 consists of 15 residues. V gave up 1 base and J gave up 4 bases, with 13 bases separating them. Germline V gives CDR1 SGHVS, CDR2 FQNEAQ. The CDR3 loop reads CASSLVGQGSYGYTF. Partial CDR3 DNA: TGTGCCAGCAGCTTAGTAGGGCAGGGAAGCTATGGC.

As concerns this clone: A junction boundary mismatches the germline segment, possibly from a read error. The sequenced fragment ends 3 residues before the CDR3 boundary, so the rest is inferred from the germline J gene. In the same sample, other DNA sequences code for this CDR3. The gene calls are TRBV6-2 or TRBV6-3 and TRBJ2-2; tentatively, D is TRBD2 (6 bases). Germline assignment: CDR1 MNHEY and CDR2 SVGEGT. This CDR3 spans 15 amino acids. The part of the CDR3 DNA that was read is TGCGCCAGTCGGAGAGGGACGGGGGTCGCCGGGGAG. It codes for CASRRGTGVAGE. The full CDR3 protein reads CASRRGTGVAGELFF.

This clone appeared many times. The read terminates 3 residues before the CDR3 end, so the remaining end is supplied by the germline J gene. The chain combines TRBV6-2 or TRBV6-3 with TRBJ2-1; 7 bases agree with TRBD2. Losses at the gene ends were 4 bases for V and 1 base for J; bases not matched to a gene: 4. This CDR3 comprises 15 residues. From germline, CDR1 is MNHEY and CDR2 SVGEGT. CDR3 sequence reads: CASSFLAGSYNEQFF. Partial CDR3 DNA: TGTGCCAGCAGTTTCTTAGCGGGTTCCTACAATGAG.

This clone was counted only a few times. The CDR3 goes on 3 residues after the read ends, and that part is filled in from the germline J gene. V is TRBV6-1 and J is TRBJ1-2; the D gene is possibly TRBD1 (5 bases). Germline CDR1 is MNHNS and CDR2 is SASEGT. This CDR3 is 14 amino acids long. The CDR3 bases that were read are TGTGCCAGCAGGGAACAGGAGGGGAATTACGAC. It codes for CASREQEGNYD. The whole CDR3 sequence is CASREQEGNYDYTF.

This clone came up many times. Read data end 3 residues before the CDR3 end; the end is taken from the germline J gene. This sequence joins TRBV29-1 and TRBJ1-2, with 9 bases fitting TRBD1. The germline V gene has CDR1 SQVTM and CDR2 ANQGSEA. Trimming removed 7 bases from V and 4 bases from J; junction bases left unmatched: 13. This CDR3 is 15 amino acids long. The CDR3 is CSGTSGQGVGYGYTF. CDR3 bases read: TGCAGCGGAACCTCGGGACAGGGAGTCGGCTATGGC.

The sample holds many counts of this clone. The read ends 3 residues before the CDR3 terminus; that terminus is restored from the germline J gene. The chain carries TRBV10-3 and TRBJ2-2, with 13 bases that match TRBD2. The CDR3 is 13 residues long. Germline CDR1 and CDR2: ENHRY and SYGVKD. Trimming took 6 bases from V and 8 from J; bases not matched to a gene: 0. CDR3 loop: CAIRGLAGGELFF. CDR3 bases read: TGTGCCATCAGGGGACTAGCGGGGGGGGAG.

This clone was found many times. The read finishes 3 residues shy of the CDR3 end, and the germline J gene is used to complete it. The chain couples TRBV7-8 to TRBJ2-7; TRBD1 matches 8 bases. CDR3 length: 16 amino acids. Germline trimming cut 2 bases from V and 0 bases from J; bases unmatched to any gene: 6. Germline CDR1 SGHVS, CDR2 FQNEAQ. CDR3 DNA (partial): TGTGCCAGCAGCTTACCTCGACAGGGGCGCTCCTACGAG. Translated, it gives CASSLPRQGRSYE. The full CDR3 protein is CASSLPRQGRSYEQYF.

This clone was counted only a few times. The CDR3 end falls 3 residues outside the read, so it is completed with the germline J gene. This chain links TRBV7-2 with TRBJ1-1; D unclear. Germline lookup yields CDR1 SGHTA and CDR2 FQGNSA. This CDR3 is 14 amino acids long. With 6 bases removed from V and 1 base from J, the gap between germline ends came to 12 bases. The DNA read from the CDR3 is TGTGCCAGCAGTTCACCGCCGGGGAACACTGAA. Translating it yields CASSSPPGNTE. From start to end, the CDR3 is CASSSPPGNTEAFF.

This clone turned up a few times. Read coverage stops 3 residues before the CDR3 terminus; the germline J gene supplies the remainder. The gene calls are TRBV30 and TRBJ2-1, with 10 bases lining up with TRBD2. J was trimmed by 4 bases and V by 5 bases; bases with no gene match: 5. This CDR3 region has 14 residues. The V gene's germline CDR1 is GTSNPN and CDR2 SVGIG (reference sequence). Incomplete CDR3 DNA: TGTGCCTGGTCTAGCGGGAGATCGTACAATGAG. Encoded protein: CAWSSGRSYNE. The whole CDR3 sequence reads CAWSSGRSYNEQFF. Together with reference TRBV30 and TRBJ2-1, the CDR3 gives the full variable domain: SQTIHQWPATLVQPVGSPLSLECTVEGTSNPNLYWYRQAAGRGLQLLFYSVGIGQISSEVPQNLSASRPQDRQFILSSKKLLLSDSGFYLCAWSSGRSYNEQFFGPGTRLTVL.

This clone has ten or more counts. Read sequence stops 3 residues before the CDR3 end, and the germline J gene provides the missing end. The chain joins TRBV20-1 to TRBJ1-2, with D maybe TRBD1 (5 bases). Looked up from germline, CDR1 is DFQATT and CDR2 is SNEGSKA (reference sequence). The germline V and J ends were trimmed by 1 base and 3 bases, with 15 bases remaining between them. The CDR3 totals 15 residues. CDR3 DNA (partial): TGCAGTGCTAGAGGATTCGGGGGGGATCACTATGGC. As protein: CSARGFGGDHYG. Given in full, the CDR3 is CSARGFGGDHYGYTF.

This clone has at least ten counts. The read ends 3 residues early relative to the CDR3; the germline J gene fills the gap. This chain links TRBV18 with TRBJ1-2; weak D call: TRBD1 (6 bases). Trimming pared 5 bases from V and 5 bases from J, leaving 21 bases between. Germline V gene data show CDR1 as KGHSH and CDR2 as LQKENI. This CDR3 has 16 residues. CDR3 sequence reads: CASSSAGTWGRYGYTF. The covered CDR3 bases are TGTGCCAGCTCATCCGCCGGGACGTGGGGGCGGTATGGC.

With regard to this clone: Since a much larger clone is just one base distant, this may be a read error. The read falls 3 residues short of the CDR3 end, and the missing part is taken from the germline J gene. The genes are TRBV19 and TRBJ2-2; TRBD1 matches 8 bases. Germline V gene lookup returns CDR1 LNHDA and CDR2 SQIVND (reference sequence). CDR3 length equals 15 residues. The CDR3 region is CASSSGGSGANVLFF. CDR3 bases read: TGTGCCAGTAGTTCAGGGGGCTCTGGGGCCAACGTG.

A few counts support this clone. The read finishes 3 residues shy of the CDR3 end, and the germline J gene is used to complete it. The chain has TRBV7-6 and TRBJ1-5; no reliable D call. Germline V gives CDR1 SGHVS, CDR2 FNYEAQ. CDR3 length: 15 amino acids. The CDR3 sequence: CASSFALTRTDPQHF. Incomplete CDR3 DNA: TGTGCCAGCAGCTTCGCACTTACACGCACAGATCCC.

The table lists this clone with a few counts. The sequenced part of the CDR3 DNA is TGTGCCAGTAGTACTACAGGGTTTTCCTACGAC. It yields the protein CASSTTGFSYD. The whole CDR3 sequence is CASSTTGFSYDYTF. The rearrangement uses TRBV19 and TRBJ1-2; tentative D call: TRBD1 (6 bases). The sequence runs out 3 residues before the end of the CDR3; the remainder is reconstructed from the germline J gene. There are 14 residues in the CDR3. In germline, CDR1 is LNHDA, CDR2 SQIVND (reference sequence).

This clone was counted ten times or more. The read terminates 3 residues before the CDR3 end, so the remaining end is supplied by the germline J gene. This rearrangement joins TRBV5-1 to TRBJ2-1; 7 nucleotides match TRBD1. CDR1 is SGHRS and CDR2 is YFSETQ in the germline V gene. CDR3 length equals 14 residues. The J segment lost 9 bases and the V segment lost 4 bases, leaving 10 bases of the junction unmatched. The sequenced CDR3 bases are TGCGCCAGCAGCAACCCGACAGGGCCCAGTGAG. This encodes CASSNPTGPSE. The entire CDR3 is CASSNPTGPSEQFF.

A remark on this clone: From the germline J gene comes the end of the CDR3, since the read stops 3 residues before it. The chain is built from TRBV2 and TRBJ1-2; D not resolved. The CDR3 runs 16 residues. CDR1 is SNHLY, CDR2 FYNNEI, per germline. The covered CDR3 bases are TGTGCCAGCAGTGATCAGACTAGCGGGAGGTTCAATGAC. Translating gives CASSDQTSGRFND. The full-length CDR3 reads as CASSDQTSGRFNDYTF. The full variable domain, in which reference TRBV2 and TRBJ1-2 provide the parts outside the CDR3, is EPEVTQTPSHQVTQMGQEVILRCVPISNHLYFYWYRQILGQKVEFLVSFYNNEISEKSEIFDDQFSVERPDGSNFTLKIRSTKLEDSAMYFCASSDQTSGRFNDYTFGSGTRLTVV.

This clone was counted ten times or more. From the germline J gene comes the end of the CDR3, since the read stops 3 residues before it. The rearrangement links TRBV6-2 or TRBV6-3 to TRBJ2-7; D unclear. Deletions cut 7 bases from V and 6 bases from J, with 13 bases between. The CDR3 has 12 residues. Germline V lookup: CDR1 MNHEY, CDR2 SVGEGT. CDR3 amino acids: CASKDTVIEQYF. CDR3 DNA, as far as it was read: TGTGCCAGCAAAGACACAGTGATCGAG.

The sample holds many counts of this clone. The read stops 3 residues short of the end of the CDR3; the missing end is completed from the germline J gene. J is TRBJ2-5 and V is TRBV20-1; TRBD2 agrees at 8 bases. The germline gives CDR1 DFQATT, CDR2 SNEGSKA (reference sequence). The CDR3 is made up of 15 amino acids. V trimming: 3 bases; J trimming: 2 bases; junction bases outside the gene matches: 8. The chain's CDR3 is CSASRSGAKQETQYF. The sequenced part of the CDR3 DNA is TGCAGTGCTAGCCGTAGCGGGGCCAAACAAGAGACC.

Concerning this clone: The missing CDR3 end, 3 residues past where the read stops, is filled in from the germline J gene. The chain is built from TRBV2 and TRBJ1-1; TRBD1 is a possible D gene (5 bases). The CDR3 runs to 14 residues. The V gene lost 6 bases and the J gene lost 4 bases, with 15 bases spanning the gap. Germline V CDR1 and CDR2: SNHLY, FYNNEI. Incomplete CDR3 DNA: TGTGCCAGCAGGATAACAGGTGTGGGCACTGAA. This encodes CASRITGVGTE. The entire CDR3 is CASRITGVGTEAFF.